This T cell receptor (beta chain) was recovered during a study of blood T cell repertoires in COVID-19. V gave up 11 bases and J gave up 3 bases, with 14 bases separating them. The CDR3 loop spans 13 amino acids. CDR1 and CDR2 from the germline V gene are ENHRY and SYGVKD. Some clones are missing from TCRdb's copy, which holds only in-frame ones; the method was immunoSEQ multiplex PCR. The sample has roughly 170,000 clones, approximately 84% seen once. Source material: PBMCs or T cells enriched from blood (not recorded which). The rearrangement uses TRBV10-3 and TRBJ1-5; weak D call: TRBD1 (5 bases). The TCR was taken from a man aged 50 or older who had recovered from COVID-19. The DNA for the CDR3 is TGTGCCTCAAGGGGTACGGCCAATCAGCCCCAGCATTTT. Translating gives CASRGTANQPQHF.